One sample yielded the 4 T cell receptor beta chains listed below, sequenced in a study of CD8+ T cells in alopecia areata. cDNA serving as the sequencing template came from extracted, reverse transcribed RNA. Using immunoSEQ multiplex PCR, the repertoire was profiled, and TCRdb retains in-frame clones only, with some absent. Of just under 65,000 clones listed, about 45% were seen once; the top ten hold 20%. The treatment was: oral pan-JAK inhibitor, 5-10 mg twice daily. The sample here was CD8+ T cells sorted from blood, taken at roughly week 38, from a patient treated with tofacitinib. These receptors were taken from a human donor with alopecia areata.

The gene calls are TRBV4-3 and TRBJ2-2; 8 positions match TRBD2. The ends lost 2 bases at V and 6 bases at J; junction bases unmatched: 14. The CDR3 has 18 amino acids. The germline V gene has CDR1 LGHNA and CDR2 YSLEER. Here the CDR3 DNA reads TGCGCCAGCAGCCAAAAAACGGGGGGGCTTGGATACGCCGGGGAGCTGTTTTTT. Its translation is CASSQKTGGLGYAGELFF.

This rearrangement joins TRBV29-1 to TRBJ1-1; D is unclear. V dropped 4 bases and J dropped 4 bases, with 7 bases sitting between them. Germline V gene lookup returns CDR1 SQVTM and CDR2 ANQGSEA. The CDR3 has 11 amino acids. The CDR3 here is CSVVRGTEAFF. The CDR3 coding sequence is TGCAGCGTTGTAAGAGGCACTGAAGCTTTCTTT.

The chain couples TRBV30 to TRBJ2-1; D gene uncertain. Trimming took 3 bases from V and 7 from J, leaving 22 bases between them. Germline V CDR1 and CDR2: GTSNPN, SVGIG (reference sequence). The CDR3 consists of 16 residues. The CDR3 reads CAWSRSVTFPYNEQFF. The CDR3 DNA reads as TGTGCCTGGAGCCGTTCTGTGACTTTCCCATATAATGAGCAGTTCTTC.

The chain links TRBV29-1 to TRBJ2-1, with 9 bases identical to TRBD2. CDR3 size: 15 residues. The ends lost 7 bases at V and 3 bases at J; junction bases unmatched: 10. Germline CDR1 SQVTM, CDR2 ANQGSEA. CDR3 residues: CSGVSGSSLYNEQFF. The CDR3 nucleotides are TGCAGCGGTGTTAGCGGGAGTTCCCTCTACAATGAGCAGTTCTTC.